A single sample is the source of the 28 T cell receptor beta chains below, sequenced in a study of blood T cell repertoires in COVID-19. The table came from immunoSEQ multiplex PCR; TCRdb's copy has only in-frame clones and leaves some out. The sample has 200,000 or so clones; 80% to 90% are singletons. Sequencing was performed on PBMCs or T cells enriched from blood (not recorded which). The source of these receptors is a woman in her twenties or thirties who had been exposed to COVID-19.

With respect to this clone: No DNA is shown, since the ends of the CDR3 on it are uncertain; the CDR3 is the one TCRdb lists. The V gene is TRBV11-2, the J gene TRBJ2-1; no DNA check was done on the table's D call, TRBD2. The CDR3 length equals 15 residues, ends included. The germline gives CDR1 SGHAT, CDR2 FQNNGV. The CDR3 sequence: CASSLDWAPGSPRVF.

The rearrangement joins TRBV12-3 or TRBV12-4 to TRBJ2-5; 8 bases line up with TRBD1. The CDR3 spans 13 residues. Losses at the gene ends were 5 bases for V and 7 bases for J; bases not matched to a gene: 6. CDR3 nucleotide sequence: TGTGCCAGCAGTACTGGACAGGGAACGACCCAGTACTTC. It specifies CASSTGQGTTQYF.

The chain links TRBV10-1 to TRBJ1-1, with TRBD1 matching over 7 bases. The CDR3 has 15 residues. V lost 5 bases to trimming and J lost 10 bases; unmatched junction nucleotides: 16. Germline CDR1 and CDR2: WNHNN and SYGVQD (reference sequence). CDR3 region: CASSPAKGARFVAFF. The CDR3 DNA reads TGCGCCAGCAGTCCGGCAAAGGGGGCGCGTTTCGTAGCTTTCTTT.

J is TRBJ2-7 and V is TRBV27; D remains unclear. V was clipped by 3 bases and J by 7 bases, with 13 bases between them. Germline V lookup: CDR1 MNHEY, CDR2 SMNVEV (reference sequence). This CDR3 region has 13 residues. CDR3 protein: CASSFSPRGEQYF. In nucleotides, the CDR3 is TGTGCCAGCAGTTTTTCTCCCCGCGGAGAGCAGTACTTC.

V is TRBV5-8 and J is TRBJ1-5; TRBD1 might be the D (5 bases). V was shortened by 0 bases and J by 4 bases, with 20 bases between the two germline ends. CDR3 length equals 18 residues. CDR1 is SGHTS, CDR2 YDEGEE, per germline. This CDR3 is CASSLVSRDSVRNQPQHF. The CDR3, as DNA: TGTGCCAGCAGCTTGGTTTCCCGGGACTCGGTCCGGAATCAGCCCCAGCATTTT.

In DNA form, the CDR3 reads TGCGCCAGCAGTGCGGGACAGGGTGTTGCCAAAAACATTCAGTACTTC. Protein: CASSAGQGVAKNIQYF. The J gene is TRBJ2-4, the V gene TRBV10-1; 9 nucleotides agree with TRBD1. Germline assignment: CDR1 WNHNN and CDR2 SYGVQD (reference sequence). This CDR3 has 16 amino acids. V trimming: 4 bases; J trimming: 1 base; junction bases outside the gene matches: 5.

This clone was recorded only once. The chain carries TRBV5-1 and TRBJ2-7; possibly TRBD1 for D (6 bases). Germline V gene lookup returns CDR1 SGHRS and CDR2 YFSETQ. The CDR3 has 17 amino acids. The germline V and J ends were trimmed by 4 bases and 0 bases, with 20 bases remaining between them. The CDR3 coding sequence is TGCGCCAGCAGCGGTTACTCCCCGACAGGCCCCTCCTACGAGCAGTACTTC. Residues: CASSGYSPTGPSYEQYF.

DNA of the CDR3: TGTGCCAGCAGTCTATTTCCCTGGGAGACCCAGTACTTC. Translating it yields CASSLFPWETQYF. The chain recombines TRBV12-3 or TRBV12-4 with TRBJ2-5; no definite D call. The CDR3 extends over 13 amino acids. V gave up 5 bases and J gave up 5 bases, with 12 bases separating them.

Comment on this clone: Other DNA sequences within the sample encode an identical CDR3. CDR3 region: CASSLGLASYEQYF. CDR3 in DNA: TGCGCCAGCAGCTTGGGGCTAGCGAGCTACGAGCAGTACTTC. The chain joins TRBV5-1 to TRBJ2-7; perhaps TRBD2 as D (6 bases). The CDR3 length is 14 residues. V was cut by 0 bases and J by 3 bases, with 10 bases left in between. CDR1 SGHRS and CDR2 YFSETQ come from the germline V gene.

CDR3 sequence: CASSLVGGEPQHF. The CDR3, as DNA: TGTGCCAGCAGCTTAGTCGGGGGAGAGCCCCAGCATTTT. The chain employs TRBV7-3 and TRBJ1-5; D possibly corresponds to TRBD1 (5 bases). CDR1 is SGHTA and CDR2 is FQGTGA in the germline V gene. The CDR3 is 13 amino acids. Between the trimmed V and J ends, which lost 2 bases and 8 bases, there was a span of 10 bases.

This sequence joins TRBV14 and TRBJ1-3, with a tentative D call TRBD1 (5 bases). Trimming stripped 4 bases from V and 7 bases from J, with 14 bases between. This CDR3 is built from 14 residues. Germline CDR1 reads SGHDN; CDR2 reads FVKESK. The DNA for the CDR3 is TGTGCCAGCAGCCTCGACAGAAGCGGGAACACCATATATTTT. Its protein is CASSLDRSGNTIYF. The full variable domain, rest sourced from reference TRBV14 and TRBJ1-3, is EAGVTQFPSHSVIEKGQTVTLRCDPISGHDNLYWYRRVMGKEIKFLLHFVKESKQDESGMPNNRFLAERTGGTYSTLKVQPAELEDSGVYFCASSLDRSGNTIYFGEGSWLTVV.

The chain recombines TRBV6-2 or TRBV6-3 with TRBJ2-3; TRBD2 matches at 14 bases. V dropped 2 bases and J dropped 6; count of bases not matched to a gene: 7. The CDR3 totals 17 residues. Germline loops: CDR1 MNHEY, CDR2 SVGEGT. The CDR3 DNA is TGTGCCAGCAGTTACCCGGGACTAGCGGGAGATTGGGATACGCAGTATTTT. This sequence encodes CASSYPGLAGDWDTQYF.

This rearrangement joins TRBV19 to TRBJ1-2; 7 nucleotides match TRBD1. In germline, CDR1 is LNHDA, CDR2 SQIVND (reference sequence). The CDR3 consists of 13 residues. V lost 6 bases to trimming and J lost 2 bases; unmatched junction nucleotides: 3. The CDR3 sequence: CASRGQLNYGYTF. The CDR3 DNA reads as TGTGCCAGTAGGGGACAGCTAAACTATGGCTACACCTTC.

The V and J genes are TRBV9 and TRBJ2-7; TRBD2 is a possible D gene (7 bases). The germline V and J ends were trimmed by 0 bases and 6 bases, with 19 bases remaining between them. CDR3 length: 16 amino acids. CDR1 is SGDLS, CDR2 YYNGEE, per germline. The CDR3: CASSVERTRLGAEQYF. The CDR3 DNA sequence: TGTGCCAGCAGCGTAGAGAGGACTAGACTGGGGGCCGAGCAGTACTTC. The complete variable domain, with remaining parts taken from reference TRBV9 and TRBJ2-7, reads DSGVTQTPKHLITATGQRVTLRCSPRSGDLSVYWYQQSLDQGLQFLIQYYNGEERAKGNILERFSAQQFPDLHSELNLSSLELGDSALYFCASSVERTRLGAEQYFGPGTRLTVT.

This clone was detected only a few times. This CDR3 reads CAWKGAGNVWNSPLHF. The CDR3 DNA reads TGTGCCTGGAAAGGTGCAGGGAATGTTTGGAATTCACCCCTCCACTTT. This chain uses TRBV30 with TRBJ1-6; possible D gene TRBD1, 5 bases. The CDR3 extends over 16 amino acids. The V and J ends lost 4 bases and 7 bases respectively, with 20 bases between them. CDR1 is GTSNPN, CDR2 SVGIG, per germline (reference sequence).

This chain connects TRBV9 to TRBJ2-7; the match to TRBD2 covers 7 bases. This CDR3 spans 14 amino acids. The J segment lost 6 bases and the V segment lost 0 bases, leaving 6 bases of the junction unmatched. Germline-derived CDR1 and CDR2 are SGDLS and YYNGEE. The CDR3 protein is CASSVVGGSGEQYF. CDR3 sequence (DNA): TGTGCCAGCAGCGTAGTCGGGGGGAGTGGCGAGCAGTACTTC.

This clone was detected once. This sequence joins TRBV24-1 and TRBJ1-5, with D possibly TRBD1 on 6 matching bases. CDR1 is KGHDR and CDR2 is SFDVKD in the germline V gene. The length of the CDR3 is 16 residues. With 3 bases removed from V and 3 bases from J, the gap between germline ends came to 14 bases. The CDR3 sequence is CATSDRGQGYNQPQHF. The CDR3 DNA is TGTGCCACCAGTGATCGAGGGCAGGGGTACAATCAGCCCCAGCATTTT.

This chain links TRBV11-2 with TRBJ2-7, with 9 positions matching TRBD1. V lost 1 base, J lost 3 bases, and 4 bases stayed unmatched. The germline CDR1 and CDR2 sequences are SGHAT and FQNNGV. The CDR3 spans 15 residues. The CDR3 reads CASSLGQGGFYEQYF. The CDR3 nucleotides read TGTGCCAGCAGCTTAGGACAGGGGGGGTTCTACGAGCAGTACTTC.

The chain combines TRBV29-1 with TRBJ2-5; no clear D. This CDR3 is built from 12 residues. V lost 8 bases, J lost 5 bases, and 15 bases lay in between. Germline CDR1 is SQVTM and CDR2 is ANQGSEA. CDR3 amino acids: CSTIDAQETQYF. The CDR3 DNA sequence: TGCAGCACTATAGATGCTCAGGAGACCCAGTACTTC.

The chain uses TRBV11-3 and TRBJ2-1, with 15 nucleotides matching TRBD2. Per the germline V gene, CDR1 is SGHNT and CDR2 is YENEEA. J was trimmed by 7 bases and V by 5 bases; bases with no gene match: 3. This CDR3 has 15 amino acids. CDR3 loop: CASSPGLAGGNEQFF. In DNA, the CDR3 is TGTGCCAGCAGCCCAGGACTAGCGGGAGGGAATGAGCAGTTCTTC.

The chain uses TRBV18 and TRBJ2-4, with TRBD1 as a possible D gene (5 bases). Germline V lookup: CDR1 KGHSH, CDR2 LQKENI. V was pared by 3 bases and J by 2 bases, with 11 bases between. The CDR3 extends over 15 amino acids. This CDR3 is CASSPQGATKNIQYF. DNA of the CDR3: TGTGCCAGCTCACCTCAAGGGGCGACCAAAAACATTCAGTACTTC. Together with reference TRBV18 and TRBJ2-4, the CDR3 gives the full variable domain: NAGVMQNPRHLVRRRGQEARLRCSPMKGHSHVYWYRQLPEEGLKFMVYLQKENIIDESGMPKERFSAEFPKEGPSILRIQQVVRGDSAAYFCASSPQGATKNIQYFGAGTRLSVL.

This clone came up once. V gene TRBV19 combines with J gene TRBJ2-3, with D perhaps TRBD2 (5 bases). CDR1 LNHDA and CDR2 SQIVND come from the germline V gene (reference sequence). Trimming cost V 5 bases and J 8 bases, with 23 bases left between them. This CDR3 comprises 16 residues. The CDR3 spells CASSSGIPTGLATQYF. The CDR3 DNA is TGTGCCAGTAGTTCCGGGATCCCTACCGGGCTTGCTACGCAGTATTTT.

This chain links TRBV4-2 with TRBJ2-3; TRBD2 aligns across 7 bases. Unmatched junction bases numbered 4, after V lost 7 bases and J lost 0 bases. Looked up from germline, CDR1 is LGHNA and CDR2 is YNFKEQ. The CDR3 spans 14 residues. The CDR3, as DNA: TGTGCCAGCAACGGGAGGTCTAGCACAGATACGCAGTATTTT. This sequence encodes CASNGRSSTDTQYF.

CDR3 residues: CASSVGLGQGNTEAFF. In DNA form, the CDR3 reads TGTGCCAGCAGCGTAGGATTGGGACAGGGGAACACTGAAGCTTTCTTT. The V call is TRBV9, the J call TRBJ1-1; 9 bases agree with TRBD1. Germline V gene sequence: CDR1 SGDLS, CDR2 YYNGEE. Trimming cost V 0 bases and J 1 base; bases outside gene matches: 4. The CDR3 has 16 residues.

This sequence joins TRBV7-9 and TRBJ1-2; 7 nucleotides agree with TRBD1. Germline values: CDR1 SEHNR, CDR2 FQNEAQ (reference sequence). This CDR3 region has 15 residues. After removal of 4 bases from V and 4 bases from J, the junction contained 9 bases not matched to a gene. The CDR3 sequence is CASSSPQGTLYGYTF. The CDR3 DNA reads as TGTGCCAGCAGCTCCCCACAGGGGACTCTCTATGGCTACACCTTC. The variable domain in full, with the rest retrieved from reference TRBV7-9 and TRBJ1-2, is DTGVSQNPRHKITKRGQNVTFRCDPISEHNRLYWYRQTLGQGPEFLTYFQNEAQLEKSRLLSDRFSAERPKGSFSTLEIQRTEQGDSAMYLCASSSPQGTLYGYTFGSGTRLTVV.

The chain has TRBV27 and TRBJ2-3; D possibly corresponds to TRBD1 (5 bases). Trimming removed 3 bases at V and 4 bases at J, with 17 bases between. From germline, CDR1 is MNHEY and CDR2 SMNVEV (reference sequence). The CDR3 is 16 amino acids. In DNA, the CDR3 is TGTGCCAGCAGTTTTTGGCTTGGGCAGGGCGCAGATACGCAGTATTTT. Its protein product is CASSFWLGQGADTQYF.

The chain couples TRBV11-3 to TRBJ2-3; 8 nucleotides match TRBD1. Germline V gives CDR1 SGHNT, CDR2 YENEEA. The CDR3 loop spans 15 amino acids. Losses at the gene ends were 5 bases for V and 3 bases for J; bases not matched to a gene: 7. As DNA, the CDR3 is TGTGCCAGCAGCCGTACAGGGGGGTCGACAGATACGCAGTATTTT. This sequence encodes CASSRTGGSTDTQYF.

The chain carries TRBV25-1 and TRBJ1-3; weak D call: TRBD1 (5 bases). CDR1 and CDR2 from the germline V gene are MGHDK and SYGVNS. This CDR3 comprises 14 residues. Deletions cut 4 bases from V and 0 bases from J, with 7 bases between. DNA of the CDR3: TGTGCCAGCAGTGGACAGCCCTCTGGAAACACCATATATTTT. Protein sequence: CASSGQPSGNTIYF.